This TCR beta chain was profiled in a study of T cell responses to AZD1222 COVID-19 vaccine (TCRdb year 2021). With regard to the full study: Because spike-specific TCR depth and breadth did not differ between the two schedules, AZD1222 recipients who got a second dose at roughly 4 weeks were pooled with those who got a second dose at roughly 12 weeks. TCR sequencing was performed for 230 to 250 trial participants, of whom some 200 were given two doses of AZD1222 and some 26 were given two doses of MenACWY control vaccine. Trial participants were enrolled by age into 18-55, 56-69 and 70-plus year subgroups, with roughly 160, 29 and 62 TCR-sequenced participants respectively.

Results and caveats for the whole study, not just this receptor: A significant rise in spike-specific TCR breadth and depth was observed after two AZD1222 doses relative to day 0 and relative to MenACWY recipients. Most participants were white British and females outnumbered males, and the authors suggested that clonal diversity may have been underestimated. No day 14 peak-response samples were available, so repertoires were characterized only after the peak T cell response. Reportedly, almost half of the unique spike-specific TCRs recognized epitopes lying outside the regions that are mutated in the B.1.351 and B.1.1.7 variants. Conclusions about previously exposed vaccinees are limited because only five to seven AZD1222 recipients were SARS-CoV-2 seropositive at baseline. The whole spike protein was spanned by vaccine-associated CD4 TCRs, and dominant responses were seen in regions 160-218 and 743-854. In the small 56-69-year group, the increase in depth fell short of significance, most likely because of low power.

The CDR3 regions of human TCRbeta chains were analyzed by immunosequencing. As for the original processing: TCRs in the repertoires were compared against a reference library of SARS-CoV-2-specific TCRs that had been generated with the MIRA antigen-specificity platform. Breadth meant the fraction of unique TCRs that were SARS-CoV-2-associated, whereas depth meant the fraction of total T cells that were SARS-CoV-2-associated. Using the MIRA data, every spike-specific TCR was mapped to the spike region that the TCR reacted to and assigned to either a CD4 or a CD8 class. Log10-transformed breadth and depth values were compared by one-way ANOVA with Sidak's multiple comparisons tests. TCRdb provides this immuneACCESS table in a form limited to in-frame rearrangements. Some clones are lacking; in checked studies, under half of them reflect an unresolved V gene, and why the rest are absent is not known. V and J calls plus clone size are reproduced from that table; the DNA served to infer D and trimming. For this sample there are about 180,000 clones; 85% to 90% appear just once. Around 8% of the sample goes to the ten largest clones.

As for this clone: The antigen it recognizes is unknown. Within one base of it there is no much larger clone, and no base qualities were kept.

In the germline V gene, CDR1 corresponds to ENHRY and CDR2 to SYGVKD. There are 16 amino acids in the CDR3, from cysteine to phenylalanine inclusive. Just the 48-base CDR3 DNA is kept, in frame starting at base 1. V is pared back by 3 bases and J by 2 bases, with 16 bases lying between the germline termini. This sample's time point label indicates: baseline before first vaccination. Vaccinee samples were obtained from the UK trials COV001 and COV002, which included a single-blind randomized controlled phase 2/3 trial of AZD1222 (ChAdOx1 nCoV-19) in healthy adults. Trial participant PBMC samples were collected at day 0 and day 28 after the second dose for TCRbeta chain sequencing.

The chain couples TRBV10-3 to TRBJ1-2, with the D gene too uncertain to name. The sequence was obtained from an adult in good health. This specimen consisted of peripheral blood, obtained on day 0 of AZD1222 vaccination. The CDR3 here reads CAISESRTGSNYGYTF. The sequenced DNA is TGTGCCATCAGTGAAAGTAGGACCGGGTCCAACTATGGCTACACCTTC.